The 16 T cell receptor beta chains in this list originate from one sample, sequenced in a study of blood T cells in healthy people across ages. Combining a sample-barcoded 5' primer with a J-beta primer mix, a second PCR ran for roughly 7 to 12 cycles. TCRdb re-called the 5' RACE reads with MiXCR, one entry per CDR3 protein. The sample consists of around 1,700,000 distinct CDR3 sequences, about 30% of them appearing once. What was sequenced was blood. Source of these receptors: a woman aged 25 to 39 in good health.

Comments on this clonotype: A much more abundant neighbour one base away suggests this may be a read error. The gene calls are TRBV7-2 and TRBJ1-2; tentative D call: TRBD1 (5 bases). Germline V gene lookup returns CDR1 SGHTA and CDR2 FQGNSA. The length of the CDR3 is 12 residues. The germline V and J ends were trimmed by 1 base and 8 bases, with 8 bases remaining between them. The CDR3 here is CASSLEGWGYTF. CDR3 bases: TGTGCCAGCAGCTTAGAGGGGTGGGGCTACACCTTC.

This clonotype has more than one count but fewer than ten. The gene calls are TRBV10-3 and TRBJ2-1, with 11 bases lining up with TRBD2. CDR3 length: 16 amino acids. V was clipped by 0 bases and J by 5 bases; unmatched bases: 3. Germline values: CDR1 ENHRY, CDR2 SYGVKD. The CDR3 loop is CAISESGLAGNNEQFF. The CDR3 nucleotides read TGTGCCATCAGTGAGTCCGGACTAGCGGGCAACAATGAGCAGTTCTTC.

The CDR3 protein is CASSLEGTASGNTIYF. CDR3 DNA: TGCGCCAGCAGCTTGGAAGGGACGGCCTCTGGAAACACCATATATTTT. The chain links TRBV5-1 to TRBJ1-3, with TRBD1 as a possible D gene (5 bases). Germline V gives CDR1 SGHRS, CDR2 YFSETQ. Trimming shortened V by 0 bases and J by 0 bases, and 10 bases separated the two germline ends. This CDR3 has 16 amino acids.

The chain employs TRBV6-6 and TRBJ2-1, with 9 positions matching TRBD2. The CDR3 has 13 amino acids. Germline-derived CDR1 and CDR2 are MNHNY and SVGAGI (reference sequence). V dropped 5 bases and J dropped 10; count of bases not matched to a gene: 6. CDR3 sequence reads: CASSPLAGEEQFF. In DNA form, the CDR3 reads TGTGCCAGCAGTCCACTAGCGGGTGAGGAGCAGTTCTTC.

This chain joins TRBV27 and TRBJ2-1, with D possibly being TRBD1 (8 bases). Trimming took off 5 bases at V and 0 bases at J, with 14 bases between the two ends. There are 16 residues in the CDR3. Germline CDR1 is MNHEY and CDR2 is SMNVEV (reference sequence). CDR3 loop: CASSGNRGGSYNEQFF. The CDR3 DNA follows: TGTGCCAGCAGTGGGAACAGGGGGGGCTCCTACAATGAGCAGTTCTTC.

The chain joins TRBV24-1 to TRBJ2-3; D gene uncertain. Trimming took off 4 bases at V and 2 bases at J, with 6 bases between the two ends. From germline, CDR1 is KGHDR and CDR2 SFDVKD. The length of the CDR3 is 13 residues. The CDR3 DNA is TGTGCCACCAGTGACCTTCCCACAGATACGCAGTATTTT. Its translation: CATSDLPTDTQYF.

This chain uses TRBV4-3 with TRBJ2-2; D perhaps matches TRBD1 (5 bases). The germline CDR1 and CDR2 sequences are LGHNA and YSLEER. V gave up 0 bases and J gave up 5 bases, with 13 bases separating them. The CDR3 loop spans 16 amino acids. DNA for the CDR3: TGCGCCAGCAGCCAAGATCTCCAGGGCGGTACCGGGGAGCTGTTTTTT. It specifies CASSQDLQGGTGELFF.

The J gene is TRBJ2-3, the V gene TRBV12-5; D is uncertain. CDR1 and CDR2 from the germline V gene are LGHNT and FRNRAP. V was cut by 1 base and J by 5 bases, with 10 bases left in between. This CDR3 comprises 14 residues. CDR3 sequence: CASGLGPTQDTQYF. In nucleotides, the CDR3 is TGTGCTAGTGGTTTGGGACCTACCCAAGATACGCAGTATTTT. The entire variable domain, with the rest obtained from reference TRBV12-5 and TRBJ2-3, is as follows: DARVTQTPRHKVTEMGQEVTMRCQPILGHNTVFWYRQTMMQGLELLAYFRNRAPLDDSGMPKDRFSAEMPDATLATLKIQPSEPRDSAVYFCASGLGPTQDTQYFGPGTRLTVL.

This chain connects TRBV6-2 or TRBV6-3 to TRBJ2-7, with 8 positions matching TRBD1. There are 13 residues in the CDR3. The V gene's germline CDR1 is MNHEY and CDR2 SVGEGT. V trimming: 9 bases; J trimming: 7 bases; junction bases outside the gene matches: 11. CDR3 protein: CASTDRGTGEQYF. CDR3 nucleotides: TGTGCCAGTACAGACAGGGGAACGGGGGAGCAGTACTTC.

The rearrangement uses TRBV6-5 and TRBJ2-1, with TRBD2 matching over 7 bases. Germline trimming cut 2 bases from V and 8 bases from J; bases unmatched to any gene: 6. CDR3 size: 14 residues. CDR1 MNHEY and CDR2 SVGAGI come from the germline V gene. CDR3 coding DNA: TGTGCCAGCAGTTACCGCGGGGGAGTCGATGAGCAGTTCTTC. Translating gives CASSYRGGVDEQFF.

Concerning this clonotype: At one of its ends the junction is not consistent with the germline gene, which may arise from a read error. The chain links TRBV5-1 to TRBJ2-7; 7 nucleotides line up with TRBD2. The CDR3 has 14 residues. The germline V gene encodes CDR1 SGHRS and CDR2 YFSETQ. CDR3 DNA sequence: TGCTCCAGCAGCGGGGTAGGATCCTCCTACGAGCAGTACTTC. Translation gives CSSSGVGSSYEQYF.

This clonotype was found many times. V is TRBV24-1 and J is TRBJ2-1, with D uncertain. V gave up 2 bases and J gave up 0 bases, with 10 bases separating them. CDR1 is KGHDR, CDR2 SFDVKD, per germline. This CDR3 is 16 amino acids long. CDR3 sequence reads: CATSDSTGSSYNEQFF. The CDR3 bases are TGTGCCACCAGTGATTCGACCGGAAGCTCCTACAATGAGCAGTTCTTC.

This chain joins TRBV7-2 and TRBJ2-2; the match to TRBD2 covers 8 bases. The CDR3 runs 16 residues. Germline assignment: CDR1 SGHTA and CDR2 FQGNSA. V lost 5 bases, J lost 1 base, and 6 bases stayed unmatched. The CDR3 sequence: CASSPGTRRNTGELFF. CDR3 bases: TGTGCCAGCAGCCCTGGGACTAGAAGGAACACCGGGGAGCTGTTTTTT.

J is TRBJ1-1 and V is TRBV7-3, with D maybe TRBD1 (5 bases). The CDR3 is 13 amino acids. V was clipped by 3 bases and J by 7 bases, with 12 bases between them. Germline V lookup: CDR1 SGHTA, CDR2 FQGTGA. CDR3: CASSLGGYGEAFF. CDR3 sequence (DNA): TGTGCCAGCAGCTTGGGGGGGTATGGTGAAGCTTTCTTT.

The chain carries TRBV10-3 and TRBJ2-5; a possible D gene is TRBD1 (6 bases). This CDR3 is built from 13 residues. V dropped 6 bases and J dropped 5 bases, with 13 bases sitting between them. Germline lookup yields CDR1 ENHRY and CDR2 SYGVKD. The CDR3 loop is CAIRAGETETQYF. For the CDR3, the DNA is TGTGCCATCAGGGCAGGGGAGACGGAGACCCAGTACTTC.

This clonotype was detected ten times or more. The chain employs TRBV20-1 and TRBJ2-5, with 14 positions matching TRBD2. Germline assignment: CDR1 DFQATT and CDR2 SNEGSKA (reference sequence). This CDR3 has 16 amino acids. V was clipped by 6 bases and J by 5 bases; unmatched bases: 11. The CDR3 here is CSAAGLAGDTGETQYF. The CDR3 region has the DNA TGCAGTGCCGCGGGACTAGCGGGGGACACGGGGGAGACCCAGTACTTC.